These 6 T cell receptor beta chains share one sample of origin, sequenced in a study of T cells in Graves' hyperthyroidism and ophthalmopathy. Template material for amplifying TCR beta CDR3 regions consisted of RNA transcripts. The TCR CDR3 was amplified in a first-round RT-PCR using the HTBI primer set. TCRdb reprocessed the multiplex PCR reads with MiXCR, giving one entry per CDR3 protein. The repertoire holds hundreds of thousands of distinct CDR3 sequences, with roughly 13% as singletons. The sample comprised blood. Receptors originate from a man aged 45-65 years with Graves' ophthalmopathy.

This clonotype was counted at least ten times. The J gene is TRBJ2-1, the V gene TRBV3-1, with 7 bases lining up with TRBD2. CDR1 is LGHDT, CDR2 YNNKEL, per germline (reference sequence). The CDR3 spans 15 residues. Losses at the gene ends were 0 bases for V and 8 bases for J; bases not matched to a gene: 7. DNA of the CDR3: TGTGCCAGCAGCCAAGATGGGGGAGGGCCATATGAGCAGTTCTTC. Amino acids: CASSQDGGGPYEQFF.

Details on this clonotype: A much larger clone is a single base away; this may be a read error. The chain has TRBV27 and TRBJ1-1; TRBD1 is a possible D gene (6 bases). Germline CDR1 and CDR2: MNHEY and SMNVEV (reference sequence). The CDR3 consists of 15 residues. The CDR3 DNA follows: TGTGCCGGCAGTTTCGCAGGGGCTAGTAATAGTGAAGCTTTCTTT. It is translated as CAGSFAGASNSEAFF.

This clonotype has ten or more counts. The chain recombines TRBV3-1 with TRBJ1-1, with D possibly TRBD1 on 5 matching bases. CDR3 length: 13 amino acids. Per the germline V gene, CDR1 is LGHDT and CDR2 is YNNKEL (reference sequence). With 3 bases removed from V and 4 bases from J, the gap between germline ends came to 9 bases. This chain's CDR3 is CASSHRASTEAFF. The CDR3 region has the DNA TGTGCCAGCAGCCACAGGGCCAGCACTGAAGCTTTCTTT.

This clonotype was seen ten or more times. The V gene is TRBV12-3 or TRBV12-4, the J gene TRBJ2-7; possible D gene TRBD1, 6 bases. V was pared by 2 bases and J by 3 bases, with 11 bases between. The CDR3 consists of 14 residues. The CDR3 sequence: CASSLRGQHYEQYF. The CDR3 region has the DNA TGTGCCAGCAGTTTACGCGGACAGCACTACGAGCAGTACTTC.

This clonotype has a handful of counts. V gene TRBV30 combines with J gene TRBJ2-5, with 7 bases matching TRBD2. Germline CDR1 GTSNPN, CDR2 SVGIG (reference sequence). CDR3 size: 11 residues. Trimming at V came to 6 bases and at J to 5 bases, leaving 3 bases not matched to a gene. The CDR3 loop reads CACRGGETQYF. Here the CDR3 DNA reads TGTGCCTGCCGGGGAGGGGAGACCCAGTACTTC.

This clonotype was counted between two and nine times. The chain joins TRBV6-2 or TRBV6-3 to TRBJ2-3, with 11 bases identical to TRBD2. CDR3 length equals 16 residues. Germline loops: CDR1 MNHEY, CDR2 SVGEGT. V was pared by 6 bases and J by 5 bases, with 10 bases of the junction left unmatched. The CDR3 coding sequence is TGTGCCAGCAGGCGAGGACTAGCGGGCCGTCTAGATACGCAGTATTTT. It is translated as CASRRGLAGRLDTQYF.